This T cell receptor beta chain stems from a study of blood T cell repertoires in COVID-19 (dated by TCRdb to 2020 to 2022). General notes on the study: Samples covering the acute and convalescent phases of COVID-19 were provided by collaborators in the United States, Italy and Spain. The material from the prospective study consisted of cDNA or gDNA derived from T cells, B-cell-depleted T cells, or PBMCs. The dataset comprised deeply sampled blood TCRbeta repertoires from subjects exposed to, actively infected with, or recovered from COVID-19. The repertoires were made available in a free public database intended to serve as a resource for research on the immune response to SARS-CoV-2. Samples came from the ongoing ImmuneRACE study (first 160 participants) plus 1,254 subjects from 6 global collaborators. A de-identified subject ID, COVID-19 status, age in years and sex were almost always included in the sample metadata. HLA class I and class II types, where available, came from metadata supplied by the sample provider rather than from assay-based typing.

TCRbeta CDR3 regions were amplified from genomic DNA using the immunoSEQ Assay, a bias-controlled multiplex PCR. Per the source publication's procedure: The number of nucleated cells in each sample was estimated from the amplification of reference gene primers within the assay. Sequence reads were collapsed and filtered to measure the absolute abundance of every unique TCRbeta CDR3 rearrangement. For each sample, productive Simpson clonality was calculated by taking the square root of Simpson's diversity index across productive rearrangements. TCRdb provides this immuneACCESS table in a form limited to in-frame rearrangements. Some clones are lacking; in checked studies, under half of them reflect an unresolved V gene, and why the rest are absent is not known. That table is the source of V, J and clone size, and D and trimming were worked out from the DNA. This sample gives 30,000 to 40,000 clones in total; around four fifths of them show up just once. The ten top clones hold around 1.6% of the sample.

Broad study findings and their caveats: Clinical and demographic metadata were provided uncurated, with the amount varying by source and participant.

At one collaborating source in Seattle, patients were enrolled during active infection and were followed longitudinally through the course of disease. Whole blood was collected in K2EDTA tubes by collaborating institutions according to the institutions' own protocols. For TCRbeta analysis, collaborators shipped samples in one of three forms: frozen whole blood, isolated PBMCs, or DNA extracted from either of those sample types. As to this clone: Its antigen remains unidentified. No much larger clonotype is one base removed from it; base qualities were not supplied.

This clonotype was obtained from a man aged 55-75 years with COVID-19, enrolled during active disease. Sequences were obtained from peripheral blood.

The CDR3 in this case is CASSLRTGVLVAGANVLTF. The DNA is TGCGCCAGCAGCCTGCGGACAGGGGTTTTAGTAGCTGGGGCCAACGTCCTGACTTTC. This chain joins TRBV5-1 to TRBJ2-6, and 9 bases in between align with TRBD1. V is trimmed back by 4 bases and J by 2 bases, and the junction contains 13 bases that no gene match accounts for. From the cysteine through the phenylalanine, the CDR3 covers 19 amino acids. Kept here is only the CDR3 DNA, which spans 57 bases and is read in frame from base 1. CDR1 SGHRS and CDR2 YFSETQ were looked up in the germline V gene.